Shown below are 28 T cell receptor beta chains from a single sample sequenced in a study of blood T cell repertoires in COVID-19. The protocol was immunoSEQ multiplex PCR, while the TCRdb copy is restricted to in-frame clones and leaves out a portion. The sample consists of over 90,000 clones, approximately 88% of them appearing once. Sequenced material: peripheral blood. Source of these receptors: a woman in her 70s with acute or convalescent COVID-19.

This chain joins TRBV10-2 and TRBJ1-6; the match to TRBD1 covers 7 bases. Germline CDR1 and CDR2: WSHSY and SAAADI. The CDR3 spans 13 residues. V gave up 7 bases and J gave up 13 bases; unmatched junction bases: 10. CDR3 DNA sequence: TGCGCCAGCACAGGACAGGACCTTTCGCCCCTCCACTTT. This sequence encodes CASTGQDLSPLHF.

V gene TRBV5-4 combines with J gene TRBJ2-1; TRBD1 is a possible D gene (5 bases). The CDR3 totals 15 residues. Trimming removed 2 bases from V and 6 bases from J, with 15 bases in between. Per the germline V gene, CDR1 is SGHNT and CDR2 is YYREEE (reference sequence). In nucleotides, the CDR3 is TGTGCCAGCAGCTTTCAGGGTAGGTTGGGCAATGAGCAGTTCTTC. This gives the protein CASSFQGRLGNEQFF.

V and J are TRBV27 and TRBJ2-2; possibly TRBD2 for D (6 bases). The ends were cut back, 1 base at V and 5 bases at J, with 14 bases in the middle. This CDR3 region has 16 residues. Germline CDR1 is MNHEY and CDR2 is SMNVEV (reference sequence). CDR3 coding DNA: TGTGCCAGCAGTTTATATCCCGGGGGTATGACCGGGGAGCTGTTTTTT. Translation gives CASSLYPGGMTGELFF.

This chain uses TRBV28 with TRBJ2-2; D might be TRBD1 (6 bases). Germline V gives CDR1 MDHEN, CDR2 SYDVKM. The V gene lost 3 bases and the J gene lost 2 bases, with 13 bases spanning the gap. This CDR3 is built from 16 residues. CDR3 region: CASSLVSGGNTGELFF. The CDR3, as DNA: TGTGCCAGCAGTTTGGTATCTGGGGGCAACACCGGGGAGCTGTTTTTT.

The chain links TRBV7-8 to TRBJ2-4; 7 bases are a match to TRBD1. V shed 5 bases, J shed 12 bases, and the junction held 7 bases outside the gene matches. The CDR3 totals 12 residues. Germline V lookup: CDR1 SGHVS, CDR2 FQNEAQ. The DNA of the CDR3 is TGTGCCAGCAGCGAACCGGGACAGACTCAGTACTTC. Protein sequence: CASSEPGQTQYF.

The V call is TRBV2, the J call TRBJ2-5; 9 nucleotides line up with TRBD1. With 6 bases clipped from V and 5 bases from J, the junction kept 7 bases outside the gene matches. Looked up from germline, CDR1 is SNHLY and CDR2 is FYNNEI. CDR3 length: 14 amino acids. The CDR3 sequence: CASRPGQGAETQYF. The DNA for the CDR3 is TGTGCCAGCAGACCGGGACAGGGTGCGGAGACCCAGTACTTC.

This sequence joins TRBV6-5 and TRBJ1-1, with 7 positions matching TRBD1. The CDR3 covers 11 residues. J gave up 5 bases and V 10 bases, and 4 bases lay outside the gene matches. Looked up from germline, CDR1 is MNHEY and CDR2 is SVGAGI. The CDR3 region is CAITRGTEAFF. The CDR3 nucleotides are TGTGCCATCACCAGGGGGACTGAAGCTTTCTTT.

The rearrangement joins TRBV6-5 to TRBJ1-5; 7 nucleotides line up with TRBD1. The ends lost 4 bases at V and 3 bases at J; junction bases unmatched: 6. There are 15 residues in the CDR3. CDR1 and CDR2 from the germline V gene are MNHEY and SVGAGI. The CDR3 nucleotides are TGTGCCAGCAGTTCAGGACAGGCCAACAATCAGCCCCAGCATTTT. Translating it yields CASSSGQANNQPQHF.

This chain uses TRBV18 with TRBJ1-1, with D possibly TRBD1 on 6 matching bases. The CDR3 is 15 residues long. The V and J ends lost 5 bases and 1 base respectively, with 14 bases between them. Germline CDR1 is KGHSH and CDR2 is LQKENI. CDR3 DNA sequence: TGTGCCAGCTCAACCAACGGACAGACGAACACTGAAGCTTTCTTT. Protein: CASSTNGQTNTEAFF.

In DNA form, the CDR3 reads TGTGCCAGCAGCTTAGTAGCGGGTCTTAGCTTGTTTTTT. It yields the protein CASSLVAGLSLFF. The chain is built from TRBV11-2 and TRBJ1-4; no reliable D call. From germline, CDR1 is SGHAT and CDR2 FQNNGV. Trimming stripped 1 base from V and 15 bases from J, with 15 bases between. This CDR3 region has 13 residues.

The CDR3 region is CASSFPPVEANYGYTF. CDR3 nucleotides: TGTGCCAGCAGTTTCCCACCGGTAGAAGCTAACTATGGCTACACCTTC. The chain combines TRBV28 with TRBJ1-2; D gene uncertain. V lost 3 bases and J lost 0, with 14 bases in between. CDR3 size: 16 residues. CDR1 and CDR2 from the germline V gene are MDHEN and SYDVKM.

V gene TRBV19 combines with J gene TRBJ1-2; TRBD1 is a possible D gene (5 bases). The CDR3 spans 14 residues. V was shortened by 4 bases and J by 3 bases, with 12 bases between the two germline ends. Germline V CDR1 and CDR2: LNHDA, SQIVND (reference sequence). CDR3 bases: TGTGCCAGTAGTAGGTCCCAGGGATACTATGGCTACACCTTC. It is translated as CASSRSQGYYGYTF.

The chain has TRBV6-1 and TRBJ2-1; 15 bases match TRBD2. This CDR3 has 17 amino acids. Germline V CDR1 and CDR2: MNHNS, SASEGT. Trimming cost V 4 bases and J 6 bases; bases outside gene matches: 7. The chain's CDR3 is CASSANPGLAGGNEQFF. The DNA of the CDR3 is TGTGCCAGCAGTGCCAATCCGGGACTAGCGGGAGGCAATGAGCAGTTCTTC.

The V call is TRBV28, the J call TRBJ1-2; D remains unclear. Germline V gives CDR1 MDHEN, CDR2 SYDVKM. V was cut by 8 bases and J by 4 bases, with 8 bases left in between. The CDR3 is 11 amino acids. CDR3 amino acids: CASGQFYGYTF. In DNA form, the CDR3 reads TGTGCCAGCGGGCAGTTCTATGGCTACACCTTC.

The chain employs TRBV7-9 and TRBJ1-2; TRBD1 might be the D (5 bases). Germline lookup yields CDR1 SEHNR and CDR2 FQNEAQ (reference sequence). This CDR3 is 15 amino acids long. The V gene lost 5 bases and the J gene lost 1 base, with 14 bases spanning the gap. The CDR3 DNA reads as TGTGCCAGCAGCAAGTTCAGCAGGGATAACTATGGCTACACCTTC. Encoded protein: CASSKFSRDNYGYTF.

The V call is TRBV25-1, the J call TRBJ1-2; D is undetermined. The V and J ends lost 0 bases and 7 bases respectively, with 15 bases between them. Germline CDR1 is MGHDK and CDR2 is SYGVNS. This CDR3 comprises 15 residues. In DNA, the CDR3 is TGTGCCAGCAGTGAATATATGCCGCGGGGAGGTGGCTACACCTTC. This encodes CASSEYMPRGGGYTF.

A word on this clone: Different DNA sequences within this sample yield the same CDR3. The V gene is TRBV12-3 or TRBV12-4, the J gene TRBJ1-5; no clear D gene. With 7 bases removed from V and 0 bases from J, the gap between germline ends came to 7 bases. The CDR3 sequence is 13 residues long. CDR3 in DNA: TGTGCCAGCACAGACTTTAGCAATCAGCCCCAGCATTTT. Translating it yields CASTDFSNQPQHF.

The chain joins TRBV10-3 to TRBJ1-1; TRBD1 is a possible D gene (6 bases). V dropped 5 bases and J dropped 0 bases, with 10 bases sitting between them. The CDR3 runs 14 residues. Germline loops: CDR1 ENHRY, CDR2 SYGVKD. CDR3 residues: CAISQTGMNTEAFF. Written as DNA, the CDR3 is TGTGCCATCAGTCAGACAGGCATGAACACTGAAGCTTTCTTT.

The chain is built from TRBV5-1 and TRBJ1-3; 8 positions agree with TRBD1. Germline V gives CDR1 SGHRS, CDR2 YFSETQ. This CDR3 has 16 residues. V gave up 0 bases and J gave up 3 bases; unmatched junction bases: 5. CDR3 protein: CASSLAGGAYGNTIYF. CDR3 DNA: TGCGCCAGCAGCTTGGCAGGGGGCGCATATGGAAACACCATATATTTT. Full variable domain (outside the CDR3, taken from reference TRBV5-1 and TRBJ1-3): KAGVTQTPRYLIKTRGQQVTLSCSPISGHRSVSWYQQTPGQGLQFLFEYFSETQRNKGNFPGRFSGRQFSNSRSEMNVSTLELGDSALYLCASSLAGGAYGNTIYFGEGSWLTVV.

This rearrangement joins TRBV5-1 to TRBJ2-2; 8 bases agree with TRBD2. The CDR3 has 15 amino acids. V trimming: 1 base; J trimming: 4 bases; junction bases outside the gene matches: 3. CDR1 is SGHRS, CDR2 YFSETQ, per germline. This CDR3 reads CASSLNSGSTGELFF. The CDR3 region has the DNA TGCGCCAGCAGCTTGAACAGCGGGAGCACCGGGGAGCTGTTTTTT.

The chain carries TRBV29-1 and TRBJ2-1, with 10 positions matching TRBD2. The CDR3 extends over 16 amino acids. Trimming at V came to 4 bases and at J to 1 base, leaving 7 bases not matched to a gene. The germline gives CDR1 SQVTM, CDR2 ANQGSEA. The CDR3 reads CSVASASGGSYNEQFF. In DNA, the CDR3 is TGCAGCGTTGCGTCCGCTAGCGGGGGATCCTACAATGAGCAGTTCTTC.

V and J are TRBV13 and TRBJ2-5; unclear D gene. Germline V gene lookup returns CDR1 PRHDT and CDR2 FYEKMQ (reference sequence). The CDR3 length is 15 residues. V was trimmed by 0 bases and J by 1 base, leaving 9 bases between them. CDR3 protein: CASSLGNSIQETQYF. DNA of the CDR3: TGTGCCAGCAGCTTAGGCAACTCTATCCAAGAGACCCAGTACTTC. The entire variable domain, with the rest obtained from reference TRBV13 and TRBJ2-5, is as follows: AAGVIQSPRHLIKEKRETATLKCYPIPRHDTVYWYQQGPGQDPQFLISFYEKMQSDKGSIPDRFSAQQFSDYHSELNMSSLELGDSALYFCASSLGNSIQETQYFGPGTRLLVL.

In this sample, this clone turned up a few times. The chain is built from TRBV25-1 and TRBJ2-3; a possible D gene is TRBD2 (7 bases). Trimming pared 8 bases from V and 2 bases from J, leaving 20 bases between. The CDR3 covers 16 residues. Germline CDR1 and CDR2: MGHDK and SYGVNS. The CDR3 DNA is TGTGCCAGCGGGAGCGGGACGGGGGGACACACAGATACGCAGTATTTT. Translating it yields CASGSGTGGHTDTQYF.

The chain has TRBV21-1 and TRBJ2-7; whether TRBD1, the table's D call, matches the DNA was not checked. TRBV21-1 corresponds to a pseudogene. This CDR3 contains 13 residues. The CDR3 DNA reads TGTGCCAGCAGCGGACGGACAGGGAGTGAGCAGTACGTC. This sequence encodes CASSGRTGSEQYV.

This chain links TRBV10-2 with TRBJ2-1, with 7 bases that match TRBD1. Germline CDR1 and CDR2: WSHSY and SAAADI. The CDR3 loop spans 12 amino acids. With V trimmed by 5 bases and J by 9 bases, 4 bases remained unmatched. The CDR3 DNA reads TGCGCCAGCAGTTTACAGGGGACTGAGCAGTTCTTC. Translated: CASSLQGTEQFF.

This clone was recorded only once. The gene calls are TRBV19 and TRBJ1-5, with a tentative D call TRBD1 (6 bases). Germline V gene data show CDR1 as LNHDA and CDR2 as SQIVND (reference sequence). The CDR3 runs to 14 residues. Between the trimmed V and J ends, which lost 3 bases and 3 bases, there was a span of 9 bases. The CDR3 DNA reads as TGTGCCAGTAGTATCCGGGACACCAATCAGCCCCAGCATTTT. As protein: CASSIRDTNQPQHF.

The chain recombines TRBV2 with TRBJ2-3; maybe TRBD2 (5 bases). The CDR3 length is 12 residues. CDR1 and CDR2 from the germline V gene are SNHLY and FYNNEI. The V end was cut by 6 bases, the J end by 7 bases, with 11 bases between. The CDR3 protein is CASRPEGHTQYF. The DNA of the CDR3 is TGTGCCAGCAGGCCAGAGGGCCATACGCAGTATTTT.

The genes are TRBV11-2 and TRBJ2-7; D ambiguous. There are 14 residues in the CDR3. The V and J ends lost 4 bases and 1 base respectively, with 11 bases between them. Germline V gene lookup returns CDR1 SGHAT and CDR2 FQNNGV. CDR3 residues: CASSSSDTSYEQYV. The DNA of the CDR3 is TGTGCCAGCAGCTCCAGTGACACGTCCTACGAGCAGTACGTC.